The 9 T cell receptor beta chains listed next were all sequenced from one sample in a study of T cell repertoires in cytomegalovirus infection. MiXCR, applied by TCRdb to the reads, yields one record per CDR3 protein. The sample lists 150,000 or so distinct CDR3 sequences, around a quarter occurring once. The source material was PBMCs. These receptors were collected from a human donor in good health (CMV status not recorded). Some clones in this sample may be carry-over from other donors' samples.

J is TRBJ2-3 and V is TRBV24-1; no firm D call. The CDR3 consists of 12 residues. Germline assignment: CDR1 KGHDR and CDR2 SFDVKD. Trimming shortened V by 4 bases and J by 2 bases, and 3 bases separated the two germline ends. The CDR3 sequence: CATSDDTDTQYF. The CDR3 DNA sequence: TGTGCCACCAGTGACGACACAGATACGCAGTATTTT.

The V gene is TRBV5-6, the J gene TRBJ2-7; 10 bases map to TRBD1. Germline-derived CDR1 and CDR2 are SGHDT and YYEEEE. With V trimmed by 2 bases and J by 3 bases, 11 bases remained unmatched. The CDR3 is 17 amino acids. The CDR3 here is CASSFRTGGPNSYEQYF. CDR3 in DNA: TGTGCCAGCAGCTTCCGGACAGGGGGGCCGAATAGCTACGAGCAGTACTTC.

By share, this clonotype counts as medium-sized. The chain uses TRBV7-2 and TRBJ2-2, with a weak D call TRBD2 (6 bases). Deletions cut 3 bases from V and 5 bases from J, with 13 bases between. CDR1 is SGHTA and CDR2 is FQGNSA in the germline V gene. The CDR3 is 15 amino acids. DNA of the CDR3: TGTGCCAGCAGCTTTAAGGGGCGGGAAACCGGGGAGCTGTTTTTT. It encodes CASSFKGRETGELFF.

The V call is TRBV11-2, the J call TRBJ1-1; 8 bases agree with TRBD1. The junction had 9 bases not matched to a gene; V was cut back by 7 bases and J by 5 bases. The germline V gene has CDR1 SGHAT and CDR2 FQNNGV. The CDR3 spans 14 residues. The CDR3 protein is CASKMTGVPTEAFF. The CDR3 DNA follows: TGTGCCAGCAAAATGACAGGGGTCCCGACTGAAGCTTTCTTT.

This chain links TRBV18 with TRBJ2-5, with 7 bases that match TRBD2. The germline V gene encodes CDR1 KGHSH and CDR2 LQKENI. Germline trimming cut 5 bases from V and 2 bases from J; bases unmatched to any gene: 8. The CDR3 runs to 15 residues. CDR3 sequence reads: CASSTRLGGQETQYF. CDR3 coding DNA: TGTGCCAGCTCAACGCGGCTCGGGGGGCAAGAGACCCAGTACTTC.

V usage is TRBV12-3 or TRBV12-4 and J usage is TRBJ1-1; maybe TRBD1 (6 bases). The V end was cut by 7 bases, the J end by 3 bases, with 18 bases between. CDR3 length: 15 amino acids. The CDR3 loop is CASIIVPPGDTEAFF. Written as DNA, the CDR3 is TGTGCCAGCATCATTGTCCCCCCAGGGGACACTGAAGCTTTCTTT.

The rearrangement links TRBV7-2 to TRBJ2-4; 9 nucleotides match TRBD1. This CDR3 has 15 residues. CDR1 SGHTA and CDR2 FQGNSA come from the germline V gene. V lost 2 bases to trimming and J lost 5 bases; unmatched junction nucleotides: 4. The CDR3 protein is CASSLRTGDENIQYF. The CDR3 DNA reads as TGTGCCAGCAGCTTAAGGACAGGGGATGAAAACATTCAGTACTTC.

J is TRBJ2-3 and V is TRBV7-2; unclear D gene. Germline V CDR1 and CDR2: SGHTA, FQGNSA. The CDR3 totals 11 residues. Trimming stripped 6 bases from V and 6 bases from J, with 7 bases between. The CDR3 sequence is CASRMADTQYF. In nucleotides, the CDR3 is TGTGCCAGCAGGATGGCGGATACGCAGTATTTT.

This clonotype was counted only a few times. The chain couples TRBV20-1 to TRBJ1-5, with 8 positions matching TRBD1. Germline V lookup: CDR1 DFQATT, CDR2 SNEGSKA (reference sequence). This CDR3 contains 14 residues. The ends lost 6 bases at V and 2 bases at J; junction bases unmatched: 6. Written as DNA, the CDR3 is TGCAGTGCCCATGGACAGGGAGGCAATCAGCCCCAGCATTTT. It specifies CSAHGQGGNQPQHF.